The TCR beta chain described here comes from a study of blood T cell repertoires in COVID-19. Study-level information: Sites in the United States, Italy and Spain provided acute and convalescent COVID-19 samples.

Cohort assignment relied on participant-reported clinical history. The recovered donors of Cohort 3 showed two negative PCRs, clearance, or symptom resolution. How the authors handled the data: Researchers report that nucleated cell counts were estimated from reference gene primer amplification. Method: immunoSEQ multiplex PCR; TCRdb's copy keeps in-frame clones and lacks some. Clonal size and the V and J genes are those of that table, whereas D and trimming came from the DNA. The sample holds about half a million clones, more than 85% seen once. The CDR3 has 15 amino acids. Losses at the gene ends were 6 bases for V and 4 bases for J; bases not matched to a gene: 7. The V gene's germline CDR1 is MNHEY and CDR2 SVGAGI.

The J gene is TRBJ1-3, the V gene TRBV6-5; 9 nucleotides agree with TRBD1. Sequencing was done on a sample of PBMCs or T cells enriched from blood (not recorded which). This receptor was taken from a woman aged 60-75 years who had recovered from COVID-19. CDR3 in amino acids: CASRDTGGPGNTIYF. The CDR3 bases are TGTGCCAGCAGGGATACAGGGGGCCCAGGAAACACCATATATTTT.